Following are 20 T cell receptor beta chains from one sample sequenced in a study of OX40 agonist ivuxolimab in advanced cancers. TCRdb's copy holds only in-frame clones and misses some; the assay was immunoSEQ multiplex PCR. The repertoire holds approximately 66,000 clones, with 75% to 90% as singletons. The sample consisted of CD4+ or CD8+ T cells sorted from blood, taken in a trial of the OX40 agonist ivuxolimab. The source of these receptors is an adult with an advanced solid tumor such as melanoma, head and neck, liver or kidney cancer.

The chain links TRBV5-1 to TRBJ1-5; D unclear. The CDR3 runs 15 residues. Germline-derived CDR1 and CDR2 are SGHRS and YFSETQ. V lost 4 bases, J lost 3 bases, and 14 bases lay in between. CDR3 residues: CASSVGPAYNQPQHF. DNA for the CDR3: TGCGCCAGCAGCGTCGGCCCGGCTTACAATCAGCCCCAGCATTTT.

The CDR3 sequence is CASSQVGHPGEAQYF. The CDR3 DNA sequence: TGTGCCAGCAGCCAAGTGGGACACCCGGGAGAGGCGCAGTATTTT. This rearrangement joins TRBV14 to TRBJ2-3; D may be TRBD1 or TRBD2 (6 bases each). Germline CDR1 and CDR2: SGHDN and FVKESK. The CDR3 is 15 residues long. Trimming removed 1 base from V and 10 bases from J, with 18 bases in between.

The CDR3 protein is CASRLAGVTQFF. Written as DNA, the CDR3 is TGTGCCAGCCGACTAGCGGGGGTAACGCAGTTCTTC. The chain combines TRBV2 with TRBJ2-1, with TRBD2 matching 12 bases. The CDR3 runs to 12 residues. The V and J ends lost 8 bases and 12 bases, in that order; junction bases with no gene match: 5. Germline CDR1 SNHLY, CDR2 FYNNEI.

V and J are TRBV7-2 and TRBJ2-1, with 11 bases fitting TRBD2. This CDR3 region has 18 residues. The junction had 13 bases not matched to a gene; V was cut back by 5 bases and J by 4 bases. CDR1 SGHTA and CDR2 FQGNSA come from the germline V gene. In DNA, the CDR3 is TGTGCCAGCAGCCCCACCGGTGGACTAGCGGGCCCTTACAATGAGCAGTTCTTC. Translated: CASSPTGGLAGPYNEQFF.

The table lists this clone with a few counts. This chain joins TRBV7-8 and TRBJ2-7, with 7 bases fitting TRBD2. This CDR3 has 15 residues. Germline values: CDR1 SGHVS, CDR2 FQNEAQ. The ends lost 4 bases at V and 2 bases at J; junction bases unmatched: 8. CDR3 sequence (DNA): TGTGCCAGCAGCTCCCGCCGGCTAGCGGCCTACGAGCAGTACTTC. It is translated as CASSSRRLAAYEQYF.

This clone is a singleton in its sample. The CDR3 here is CASSLDRGSGTDTQYF. The CDR3 DNA sequence: TGTGCCAGCAGCTTGGATCGAGGGTCAGGTACAGATACGCAGTATTTT. The V call is TRBV5-8, the J call TRBJ2-3; the D gene is possibly TRBD2 (5 bases). CDR1 is SGHTS, CDR2 YDEGEE, per germline. CDR3 size: 16 residues. V dropped 0 bases and J dropped 3 bases, with 14 bases sitting between them.

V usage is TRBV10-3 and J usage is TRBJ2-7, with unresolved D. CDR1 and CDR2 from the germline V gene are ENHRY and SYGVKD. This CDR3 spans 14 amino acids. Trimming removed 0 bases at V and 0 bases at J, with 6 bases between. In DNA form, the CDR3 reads TGTGCCATCAGTGAGTCTTCAGACTCCTACGAGCAGTACTTC. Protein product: CAISESSDSYEQYF.

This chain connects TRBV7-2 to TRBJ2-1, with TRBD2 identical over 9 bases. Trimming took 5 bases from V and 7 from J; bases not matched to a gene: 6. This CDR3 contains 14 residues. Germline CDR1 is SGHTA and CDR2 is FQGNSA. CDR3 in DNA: TGTGCCAGCAGCCGCGGGGGGGCGGGTAATGAGCAGTTCTTC. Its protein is CASSRGGAGNEQFF.

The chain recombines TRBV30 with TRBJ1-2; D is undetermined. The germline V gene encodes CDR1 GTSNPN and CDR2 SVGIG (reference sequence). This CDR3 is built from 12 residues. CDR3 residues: CGDLRPNYGYTF. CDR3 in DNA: TGTGGTGACTTACGTCCTAACTATGGCTACACCTTC. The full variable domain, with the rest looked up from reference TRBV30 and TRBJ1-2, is SQTIHQWPATLVQPVGSPLSLECTVEGTSNPNLYWYRQAAGRGLQLLFYSVGIGQISSEVPQNLSASRPQDRQFILSSKKLLLSDSGFYLCGDLRPNYGYTFGSGTRLTVV.

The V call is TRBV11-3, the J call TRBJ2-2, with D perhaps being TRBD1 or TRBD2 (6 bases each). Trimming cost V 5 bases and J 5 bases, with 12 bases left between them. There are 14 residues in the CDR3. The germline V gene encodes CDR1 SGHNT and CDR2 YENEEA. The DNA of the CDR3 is TGTGCCAGCAGCCTCACAGGGAGGACCGGGGAGCTGTTTTTT. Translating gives CASSLTGRTGELFF. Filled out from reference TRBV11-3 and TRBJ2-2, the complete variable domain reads EAGVVQSPRYKIIEKKQPVAFWCNPISGHNTLYWYLQNLGQGPELLIRYENEEAVDDSQLPKDRFSAERLKGVDSTLKIQPAELGDSAVYLCASSLTGRTGELFFGEGSRLTVL.

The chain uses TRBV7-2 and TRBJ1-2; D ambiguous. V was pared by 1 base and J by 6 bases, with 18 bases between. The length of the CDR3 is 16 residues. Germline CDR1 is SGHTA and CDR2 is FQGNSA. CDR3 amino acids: CASSLEFWQRSNGYTF. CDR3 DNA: TGTGCCAGCAGCTTAGAGTTCTGGCAGCGCTCGAATGGCTACACCTTC.

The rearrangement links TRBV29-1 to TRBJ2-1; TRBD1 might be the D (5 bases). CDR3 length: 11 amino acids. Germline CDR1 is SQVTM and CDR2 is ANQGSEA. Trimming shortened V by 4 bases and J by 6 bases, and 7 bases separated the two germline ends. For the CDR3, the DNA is TGCAGCGTTGCAGGGTTCAATGAGCAGTTCTTC. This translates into CSVAGFNEQFF.

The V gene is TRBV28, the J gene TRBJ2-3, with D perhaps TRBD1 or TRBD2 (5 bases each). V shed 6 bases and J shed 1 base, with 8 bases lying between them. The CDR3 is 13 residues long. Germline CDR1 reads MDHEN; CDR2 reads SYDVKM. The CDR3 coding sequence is TGTGCCAGCAGCCTGGGGGGCACAGATACGCAGTATTTT. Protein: CASSLGGTDTQYF.

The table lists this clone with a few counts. The DNA of the CDR3 is TGTGCCAGCAGCTTCGGAGATCAGCCCCAGCATTTT. Translation: CASSFGDQPQHF. The chain carries TRBV7-9 and TRBJ1-5; D gene ambiguous. Looked up from germline, CDR1 is SEHNR and CDR2 is FQNEAQ (reference sequence). V lost 3 bases and J 5 bases, leaving 5 bases between the germline ends. The CDR3 length is 12 residues.

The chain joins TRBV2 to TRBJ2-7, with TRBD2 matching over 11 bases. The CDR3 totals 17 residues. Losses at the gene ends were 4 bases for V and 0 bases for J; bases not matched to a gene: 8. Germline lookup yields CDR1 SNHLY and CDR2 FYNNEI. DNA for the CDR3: TGTGCCAGCAGTGTTTTAGCGGGGGGGCCTCCCTCCTACGAGCAGTACTTC. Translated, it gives CASSVLAGGPPSYEQYF. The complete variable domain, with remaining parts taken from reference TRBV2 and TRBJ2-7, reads EPEVTQTPSHQVTQMGQEVILRCVPISNHLYFYWYRQILGQKVEFLVSFYNNEISEKSEIFDDQFSVERPDGSNFTLKIRSTKLEDSAMYFCASSVLAGGPPSYEQYFGPGTRLTVT.

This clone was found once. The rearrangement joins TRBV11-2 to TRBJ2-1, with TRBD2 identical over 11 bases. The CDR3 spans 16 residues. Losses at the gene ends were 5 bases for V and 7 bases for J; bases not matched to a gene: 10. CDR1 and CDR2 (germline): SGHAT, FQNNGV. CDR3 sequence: CASSLVTSGIRNEQFF. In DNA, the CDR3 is TGTGCCAGCAGCCTCGTGACTAGCGGGATAAGGAATGAGCAGTTCTTC.

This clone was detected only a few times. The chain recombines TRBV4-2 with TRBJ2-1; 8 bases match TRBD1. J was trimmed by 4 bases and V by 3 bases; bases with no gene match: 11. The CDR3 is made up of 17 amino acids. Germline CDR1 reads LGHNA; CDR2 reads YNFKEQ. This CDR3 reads CASSQGSGGARYNEQFF. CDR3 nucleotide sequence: TGTGCCAGCAGCCAGGGTTCAGGGGGCGCCAGGTACAATGAGCAGTTCTTC.

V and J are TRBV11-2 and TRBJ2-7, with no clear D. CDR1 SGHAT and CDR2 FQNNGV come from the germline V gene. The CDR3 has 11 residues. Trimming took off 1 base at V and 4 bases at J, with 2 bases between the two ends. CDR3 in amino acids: CASSLAYEQYF. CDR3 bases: TGTGCCAGCAGCTTAGCGTACGAGCAGTACTTC. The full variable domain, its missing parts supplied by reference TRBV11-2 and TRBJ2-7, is EAGVAQSPRYKIIEKRQSVAFWCNPISGHATLYWYQQILGQGPKLLIQFQNNGVVDDSQLPKDRFSAERLKGVDSTLKIQPAKLEDSAVYLCASSLAYEQYFGPGTRLTVT.

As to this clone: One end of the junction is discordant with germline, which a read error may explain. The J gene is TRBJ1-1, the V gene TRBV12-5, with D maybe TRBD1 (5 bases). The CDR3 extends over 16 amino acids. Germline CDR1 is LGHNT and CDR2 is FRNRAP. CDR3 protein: CASGLVLGTVKTEAFF. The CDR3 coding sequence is TGTGCTAGTGGTTTGGTACTTGGGACCGTGAAGACTGAAGCTTTCTTT.

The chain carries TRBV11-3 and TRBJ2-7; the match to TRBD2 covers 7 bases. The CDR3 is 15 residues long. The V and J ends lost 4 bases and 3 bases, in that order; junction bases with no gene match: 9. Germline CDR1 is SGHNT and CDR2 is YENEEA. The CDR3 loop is CASSSSGASFYEQYF. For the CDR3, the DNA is TGTGCCAGCAGCTCAAGCGGGGCAAGTTTCTACGAGCAGTACTTC.